The 32 T cell receptor beta chains in this list originate from one sample, sequenced in a study of OX40 agonist ivuxolimab in advanced cancers. This table comes from immunoSEQ multiplex PCR, and its TCRdb copy is limited to in-frame clones, with some not included. The repertoire holds just over 60,000 clones, with 80% to 95% as singletons. This specimen consisted of CD4+ or CD8+ T cells sorted from blood, obtained in a trial of the OX40 agonist ivuxolimab. The receptors shown here come from an adult with an advanced solid tumor such as melanoma, head and neck, liver or kidney cancer.

Written as DNA, the CDR3 is TGTGCCAGCAGCGCTTCGAACTACAATGAGCAGTTCTTC. Its protein is CASSASNYNEQFF. V is TRBV9 and J is TRBJ2-1; no firm D call. This CDR3 spans 13 amino acids. CDR1 and CDR2 from the germline V gene are SGDLS and YYNGEE. V lost 3 bases and J lost 3, with 7 bases in between.

The gene calls are TRBV29-1 and TRBJ1-1; 7 nucleotides align to TRBD1. The CDR3 has 13 residues. Germline V gene data show CDR1 as SQVTM and CDR2 as ANQGSEA. Trimming cost V 1 base and J 5 bases; bases outside gene matches: 4. CDR3 sequence: CSVEVTGRTEAFF. The CDR3 nucleotides are TGCAGCGTTGAAGTGACAGGGAGGACTGAAGCTTTCTTT.

The CDR3 nucleotides are TGTGCCAGCAGCCAAAACTCGGCGGGAGGCCCTAGCACAGATACGCAGTATTTT. It encodes CASSQNSAGGPSTDTQYF. The rearrangement links TRBV4-2 to TRBJ2-3; 8 bases line up with TRBD2. J lost 0 bases, V lost 2 bases, and 10 bases had no gene match. The germline gives CDR1 LGHNA, CDR2 YNFKEQ. The CDR3 runs to 18 residues.

The V gene is TRBV28, the J gene TRBJ1-1; 9 bases match TRBD1. Losses at the gene ends were 7 bases for V and 8 bases for J; bases not matched to a gene: 11. The CDR3 is made up of 14 amino acids. CDR1 and CDR2 (germline): MDHEN, SYDVKM. The CDR3 region has the DNA TGTGCCAGCATCCCTCGACAGGGGGTCCCCGAAGCTTTCTTT. Protein sequence: CASIPRQGVPEAFF.

The genes are TRBV10-1 and TRBJ2-7; D may be TRBD2 (5 bases). The germline CDR1 and CDR2 sequences are WNHNN and SYGVQD (reference sequence). CDR3 length: 13 residues. V lost 0 bases, J lost 4 bases, and 7 bases lay in between. This CDR3 reads CASSESRGYEQYF. The CDR3 DNA reads as TGCGCCAGCAGTGAGTCGCGAGGGTACGAGCAGTACTTC.

The chain employs TRBV6-4 and TRBJ2-1; 9 bases are a match to TRBD2. This CDR3 spans 16 amino acids. After removal of 0 bases from V and 5 bases from J, the junction contained 5 bases not matched to a gene. The germline gives CDR1 MRHNA, CDR2 SNTAGT. CDR3 in DNA: TGTGCCAGCAGTGACTCGGCTAGCGGGGCGCACAATGAGCAGTTCTTC. As protein: CASSDSASGAHNEQFF.

The V gene is TRBV15, the J gene TRBJ2-7; possible D gene TRBD1, 5 bases. Germline-derived CDR1 and CDR2 are LNHNV and YYDKDF (reference sequence). Trimming pared 0 bases from V and 2 bases from J, leaving 11 bases between. CDR3 length: 15 amino acids. CDR3 in amino acids: CATSRDRAGTYEQYF. The CDR3 DNA reads TGTGCCACCAGCAGAGATCGAGCAGGGACCTACGAGCAGTACTTC.

The chain recombines TRBV5-6 with TRBJ2-1; 10 bases align to TRBD1. The CDR3 loop spans 15 amino acids. The ends lost 2 bases at V and 3 bases at J; junction bases unmatched: 2. Germline CDR1 and CDR2: SGHDT and YYEEEE. CDR3 sequence: CASSFGTGVYNEQFF. The CDR3 DNA follows: TGTGCCAGCAGCTTTGGGACAGGGGTCTACAATGAGCAGTTCTTC.

This chain connects TRBV7-8 to TRBJ2-5; 11 nucleotides match TRBD2. CDR1 and CDR2 from the germline V gene are SGHVS and FQNEAQ. The CDR3 is 16 amino acids. Losses at the gene ends were 5 bases for V and 2 bases for J; bases not matched to a gene: 7. The CDR3 spells CASSPPGLAEQETQYF. For the CDR3, the DNA is TGTGCCAGCAGCCCGCCGGGACTAGCGGAGCAAGAGACCCAGTACTTC.

The chain combines TRBV4-1 with TRBJ2-2, with 7 bases that match TRBD2. CDR3 length: 16 residues. The J segment lost 5 bases and the V segment lost 0 bases, leaving 6 bases of the junction unmatched. CDR1 and CDR2 (germline): MGHRA, YSYEKL. The CDR3 region is CASSQDKGGATGELFF. The CDR3 DNA follows: TGCGCCAGCAGCCAAGATAAGGGAGGGGCAACCGGGGAGCTGTTTTTT.

This clone was counted a single time. DNA of the CDR3: TGTGCCAGCAGCTTGGCCGGGGAGGATGAGCAGTTCTTC. Translating gives CASSLAGEDEQFF. The chain recombines TRBV5-6 with TRBJ2-1; D is possibly TRBD2 (6 bases). V lost 0 bases and J lost 8, with 9 bases in between. There are 13 residues in the CDR3. Germline CDR1 and CDR2: SGHDT and YYEEEE.

The genes are TRBV28 and TRBJ2-1; D is uncertain. Germline CDR1 and CDR2: MDHEN and SYDVKM. V dropped 8 bases and J dropped 4 bases, with 6 bases sitting between them. This CDR3 region has 11 residues. In nucleotides, the CDR3 is TGTGCCAGCGACAATTACAATGAGCAGTTCTTC. Its translation is CASDNYNEQFF.

This rearrangement joins TRBV5-1 to TRBJ2-5; D unclear. In germline, CDR1 is SGHRS, CDR2 YFSETQ. V was clipped by 8 bases and J by 4 bases, with 9 bases between them. The CDR3 consists of 11 residues. In DNA form, the CDR3 reads TGCGCCAGTCGGACCCCAGAGACCCAGTACTTC. Translating it yields CASRTPETQYF.

The J gene is TRBJ2-7, the V gene TRBV28; 12 bases map to TRBD2. The germline CDR1 and CDR2 sequences are MDHEN and SYDVKM. V gave up 1 base and J gave up 2 bases; unmatched junction bases: 9. CDR3 length: 18 residues. The CDR3 DNA sequence: TGTGCCAGCAGTTTATCTAGACTAGCGGGAGCCGTTACCTACGAGCAGTACTTC. It specifies CASSLSRLAGAVTYEQYF. Based on the CDR3 plus reference TRBV28 and TRBJ2-7, the full variable domain is DVKVTQSSRYLVKRTGEKVFLECVQDMDHENMFWYRQDPGLGLRLIYFSYDVKMKEKGDIPEGYSVSREKKERFSLILESASTNQTSMYLCASSLSRLAGAVTYEQYFGPGTRLTVT.

The CDR3 region is CASRYRGGSYEQYF. Here the CDR3 DNA reads TGTGCCAGTAGGTACAGGGGGGGTTCCTACGAGCAGTACTTC. The chain has TRBV19 and TRBJ2-7, with D perhaps TRBD1 (8 bases). This CDR3 comprises 14 residues. V was pared by 6 bases and J by 1 base, with 13 bases between. The germline gives CDR1 LNHDA, CDR2 SQIVND (reference sequence).

The table lists this clone with a few counts. The chain is built from TRBV9 and TRBJ2-7; D unresolved. Germline assignment: CDR1 SGDLS and CDR2 YYNGEE. Trimming left V 4 bases short and J 4 bases short, with 15 bases between. This CDR3 contains 14 residues. The CDR3 sequence: CASSPRIGSYEQYF. CDR3 coding DNA: TGTGCCAGCAGCCCACGGATAGGGTCTTACGAGCAGTACTTC.

The chain carries TRBV4-1 and TRBJ1-1; a weak D match, TRBD1 (5 bases). V lost 0 bases, J lost 10 bases, and 18 bases lay in between. Germline lookup yields CDR1 MGHRA and CDR2 YSYEKL. The CDR3 extends over 15 amino acids. The DNA for the CDR3 is TGCGCCAGCAGCCAAGACCCCTTGAGAGCAGGGAGAGCTTTCTTT. Protein product: CASSQDPLRAGRAFF.

The rearrangement joins TRBV5-5 to TRBJ1-2, with TRBD1 matching 8 bases. The germline V gene has CDR1 SGHKS and CDR2 YYEKEE (reference sequence). CDR3 length: 15 amino acids. Trimming cost V 5 bases and J 3 bases; bases outside gene matches: 9. In nucleotides, the CDR3 is TGTGCCAGCAGTTCTACAGGGGGTTTGTACTATGGCTACACCTTC. As protein: CASSSTGGLYYGYTF.

The chain links TRBV6-5 to TRBJ2-3; TRBD2 aligns across 9 bases. Germline CDR1 MNHEY, CDR2 SVGAGI. The CDR3 consists of 16 residues. V lost 0 bases, J lost 1 base, and 2 bases stayed unmatched. The CDR3 DNA reads as TGTGCCAGCAGTTACTCGACTAGCGGAGGCACAGATACGCAGTATTTT. This sequence encodes CASSYSTSGGTDTQYF.

This chain uses TRBV29-1 with TRBJ1-1; 7 nucleotides match TRBD1. The CDR3 covers 14 residues. The V and J ends lost 7 bases and 5 bases, in that order; junction bases with no gene match: 13. CDR1 is SQVTM and CDR2 is ANQGSEA in the germline V gene. The CDR3 DNA reads as TGCAGCGCCGACGACAGGGAAAGGCCGACTGAAGCTTTCTTT. Amino acid sequence: CSADDRERPTEAFF.

This chain links TRBV4-1 with TRBJ1-5; D is undetermined. V lost 0 bases, J lost 0 bases, and 9 bases lay in between. The CDR3 totals 16 residues. Germline CDR1 and CDR2: MGHRA and YSYEKL. The CDR3 coding sequence is TGCGCCAGCAGCCAAGATGGGAGGGATAGCAATCAGCCCCAGCATTTT. This sequence encodes CASSQDGRDSNQPQHF.

This chain uses TRBV4-1 with TRBJ2-7; D is unclear. CDR3 length: 17 amino acids. Trimming removed 0 bases at V and 6 bases at J, with 21 bases between. Germline V gene sequence: CDR1 MGHRA, CDR2 YSYEKL. The CDR3 DNA follows: TGCGCCAGCAGCCAAGATGACGGGCAAAGGGTTTGGCCCGAGCAGTACTTC. Protein: CASSQDDGQRVWPEQYF.

This clone was found once. The rearrangement joins TRBV7-2 to TRBJ2-7; 8 bases are a match to TRBD2. After removal of 4 bases from V and 3 bases from J, the junction contained 5 bases not matched to a gene. This CDR3 is built from 14 residues. Germline values: CDR1 SGHTA, CDR2 FQGNSA. The CDR3 region has the DNA TGTGCCAGCAGCTACGGACTAGCAGGCTACGAGCAGTACTTC. Translated, it gives CASSYGLAGYEQYF.

The chain carries TRBV27 and TRBJ2-5, with 11 bases lining up with TRBD2. Germline CDR1 and CDR2: MNHEY and SMNVEV (reference sequence). The V gene end was trimmed by 5 bases and the J gene end by 7 bases; junction bases not matched to a gene: 12. This CDR3 has 16 amino acids. In DNA form, the CDR3 reads TGTGCCAGCAGTGCTAGCGGGAGGTCCGTCCTCACGACCCAGTACTTC. It codes for CASSASGRSVLTTQYF.

The chain couples TRBV18 to TRBJ2-1, with TRBD2 matching over 9 bases. This CDR3 has 20 amino acids. Trimming cost V 4 bases and J 1 base; bases outside gene matches: 17. Germline CDR1 and CDR2: KGHSH and LQKENI. DNA for the CDR3: TGTGCCAGCTCACAACCCCGAGTGGCGGGAGGGCTTGGTTCCTACAATGAGCAGTTCTTC. It yields the protein CASSQPRVAGGLGSYNEQFF.

V and J are TRBV7-8 and TRBJ2-5; 7 nucleotides match TRBD2. Germline values: CDR1 SGHVS, CDR2 FQNEAQ. This CDR3 is 18 amino acids long. The junction had 16 bases not matched to a gene; V was cut back by 2 bases and J by 4 bases. DNA for the CDR3: TGTGCCAGCAGCTTATTGGGCGGGAGTTCCGAGGATCGAGAGACCCAGTACTTC. Residues: CASSLLGGSSEDRETQYF.

This rearrangement joins TRBV27 to TRBJ2-1; 9 bases line up with TRBD2. This CDR3 is 13 amino acids long. With V trimmed by 8 bases and J by 6 bases, 5 bases remained unmatched. Germline CDR1 and CDR2: MNHEY and SMNVEV (reference sequence). CDR3 amino acids: CASPGLARNEQFF. In DNA, the CDR3 is TGTGCCAGCCCGGGACTAGCTCGCAATGAGCAGTTCTTC.

The rearrangement uses TRBV13 and TRBJ2-2, with 8 bases lining up with TRBD1. Germline-derived CDR1 and CDR2 are PRHDT and FYEKMQ (reference sequence). The junction had 3 bases not matched to a gene; V was cut back by 5 bases and J by 1 base. This CDR3 is built from 15 residues. The CDR3 loop reads CASSPGTGNTGELFF. DNA for the CDR3: TGTGCCAGCAGCCCGGGGACAGGGAACACCGGGGAGCTGTTTTTT.

The V gene is TRBV7-9, the J gene TRBJ2-7; D possibly matches TRBD1 or TRBD2 (5 bases each). Trimming stripped 0 bases from V and 6 bases from J, with 21 bases between. This CDR3 contains 17 residues. The V gene's germline CDR1 is SEHNR and CDR2 FQNEAQ (reference sequence). The CDR3 bases are TGTGCCAGCAGCTTAGCGTCGTGGGATCCCACTGGGGGCGAGCAGTACTTC. Translated, it gives CASSLASWDPTGGEQYF.

The V gene is TRBV15, the J gene TRBJ2-1, with D possibly matching TRBD1 (6 bases). This CDR3 has 16 residues. V lost 0 bases, J lost 3 bases, and 12 bases lay in between. CDR1 and CDR2 (germline): LNHNV, YYDKDF (reference sequence). The CDR3 region has the DNA TGTGCCACCAGCAGAGACAGGGGAACAAACTACAATGAGCAGTTCTTC. This codes for CATSRDRGTNYNEQFF.

The V call is TRBV29-1, the J call TRBJ2-3; D ambiguous. V was trimmed by 3 bases and J by 1 base, leaving 11 bases between them. There are 14 residues in the CDR3. Germline CDR1 is SQVTM and CDR2 is ANQGSEA. The CDR3: CSVDLGFRTDTQYF. In DNA, the CDR3 is TGCAGCGTTGATCTGGGCTTCCGCACAGATACGCAGTATTTT.

This chain connects TRBV7-9 to TRBJ2-5; D unresolved. The V end lost 3 bases, the J end lost 5 bases, and 22 bases lay between the germline ends. Germline-derived CDR1 and CDR2 are SEHNR and FQNEAQ (reference sequence). CDR3 length: 17 amino acids. In nucleotides, the CDR3 is TGTGCCAGCAGCTTGTCCGGGTCTGGCGTTCGGTTGGAGACCCAGTACTTC. Translation: CASSLSGSGVRLETQYF.